The present entry profiles one T cell receptor (beta chain) with its context. The antigen remains undetermined. The data were taken from a study of T cell responses to AZD1222 COVID-19 vaccine. Study-level background: Second doses at about 4 or about 12 weeks were pooled. Overall study results and limits: Compared with day 0, the breadth and depth of the Spike-specific TCR repertoire rose significantly after two doses of AZD1222. The donor cohort was predominantly white British with a female majority, and clonal diversity may have been underestimated.

The CDR3 covers 13 residues. The V and J ends lost 11 bases and 7 bases respectively, with 18 bases between them. CDR1 and CDR2 from the germline V gene are MNHEY and SVGAGI. Assay used: immunoSEQ multiplex PCR; TCRdb lists only in-frame clones, some missing. The sample has 85,000 to 120,000 clones; 84% are singletons. The sample consisted of peripheral blood, taken on day 0 of AZD1222 vaccination. This TCR was sampled from an adult in good health. The rearrangement uses TRBV6-5 and TRBJ1-3; D ambiguous. The CDR3 DNA sequence: TGTGCCCTTTCCCGGGCCTCGGGGAACACCATATATTTT. Translation gives CALSRASGNTIYF.